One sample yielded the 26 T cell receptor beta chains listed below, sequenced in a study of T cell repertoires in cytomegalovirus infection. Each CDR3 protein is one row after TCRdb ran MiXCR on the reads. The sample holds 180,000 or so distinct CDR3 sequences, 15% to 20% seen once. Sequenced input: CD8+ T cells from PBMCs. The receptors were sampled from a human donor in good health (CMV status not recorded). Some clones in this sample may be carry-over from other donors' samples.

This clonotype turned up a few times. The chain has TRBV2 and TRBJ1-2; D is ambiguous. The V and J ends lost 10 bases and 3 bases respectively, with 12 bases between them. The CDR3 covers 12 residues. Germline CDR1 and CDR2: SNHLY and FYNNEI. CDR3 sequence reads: CAITDSYYGYTF. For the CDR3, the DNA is TGTGCCATTACGGACTCTTACTATGGCTACACCTTC.

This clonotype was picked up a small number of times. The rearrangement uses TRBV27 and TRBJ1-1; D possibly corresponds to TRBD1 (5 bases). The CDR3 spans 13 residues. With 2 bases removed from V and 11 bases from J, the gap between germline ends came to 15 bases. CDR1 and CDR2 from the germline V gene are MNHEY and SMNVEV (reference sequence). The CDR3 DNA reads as TGTGCCAGCAGTTTACAGGGAGGGGCCAGGGCTTTCTTT. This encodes CASSLQGGARAFF.

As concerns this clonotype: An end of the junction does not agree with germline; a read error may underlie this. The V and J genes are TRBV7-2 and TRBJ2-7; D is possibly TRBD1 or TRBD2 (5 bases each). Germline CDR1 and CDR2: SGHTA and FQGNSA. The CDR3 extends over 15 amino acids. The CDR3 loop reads CASTLVDSRVYEQYF. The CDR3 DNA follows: TGTGCCAGCACCTTAGTGGACTCCAGGGTCTACGAGCAGTACTTC.

CDR3 amino acids: CASPSLFGELFF. In DNA, the CDR3 is TGTGCCAGCCCGAGCTTGTTCGGGGAGCTGTTTTTT. This sequence joins TRBV7-2 and TRBJ2-2; D is unclear. Trimming took off 8 bases at V and 7 bases at J, with 11 bases between the two ends. This CDR3 is 12 amino acids long. Germline V CDR1 and CDR2: SGHTA, FQGNSA.

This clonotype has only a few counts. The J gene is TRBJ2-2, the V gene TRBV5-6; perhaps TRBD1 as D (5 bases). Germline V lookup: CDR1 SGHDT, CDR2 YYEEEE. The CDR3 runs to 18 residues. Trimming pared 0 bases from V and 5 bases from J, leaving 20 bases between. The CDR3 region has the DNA TGTGCCAGCAGCTTGGATCAAGGGGCGCAGAGGTGGACCGGGGAGCTGTTTTTT. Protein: CASSLDQGAQRWTGELFF. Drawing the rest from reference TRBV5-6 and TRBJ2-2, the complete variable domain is DAGVTQSPTHLIKTRGQQVTLRCSPKSGHDTVSWYQQALGQGPQFIFQYYEEEERQRGNFPDRFSGHQFPNYSSELNVNALLLGDSALYLCASSLDQGAQRWTGELFFGEGSRLTVL.

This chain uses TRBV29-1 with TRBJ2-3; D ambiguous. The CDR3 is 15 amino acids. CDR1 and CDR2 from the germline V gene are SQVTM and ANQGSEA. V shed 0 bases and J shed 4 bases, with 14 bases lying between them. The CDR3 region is CSVEDRGASADTQYF. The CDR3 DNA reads TGCAGCGTTGAAGATCGTGGCGCTAGTGCAGATACGCAGTATTTT.

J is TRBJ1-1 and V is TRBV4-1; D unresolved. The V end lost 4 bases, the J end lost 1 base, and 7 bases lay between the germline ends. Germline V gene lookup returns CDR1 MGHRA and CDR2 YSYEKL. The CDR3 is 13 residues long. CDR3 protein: CASSPGSNTEAFF. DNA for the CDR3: TGCGCCAGCAGCCCGGGGTCGAACACTGAAGCTTTCTTT.

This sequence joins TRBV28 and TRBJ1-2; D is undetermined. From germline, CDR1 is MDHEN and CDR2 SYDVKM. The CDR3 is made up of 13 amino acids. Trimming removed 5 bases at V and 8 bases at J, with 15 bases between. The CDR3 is CASSPGRATGYTF. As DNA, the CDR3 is TGTGCCAGCAGTCCCGGGAGGGCTACCGGCTACACCTTC.

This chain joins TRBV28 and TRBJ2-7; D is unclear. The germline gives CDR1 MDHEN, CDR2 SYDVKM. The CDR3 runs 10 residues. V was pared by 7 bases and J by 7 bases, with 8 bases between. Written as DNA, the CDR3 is TGTGCCAGCAACGGAAGGGAGCAGTACTTC. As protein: CASNGREQYF.

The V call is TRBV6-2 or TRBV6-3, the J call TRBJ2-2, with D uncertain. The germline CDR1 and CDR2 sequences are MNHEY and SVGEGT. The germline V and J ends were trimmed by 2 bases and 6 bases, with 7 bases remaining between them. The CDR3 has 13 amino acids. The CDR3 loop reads CASSYVASGELFF. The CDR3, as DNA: TGTGCCAGCAGTTACGTTGCCTCCGGGGAGCTGTTTTTT.

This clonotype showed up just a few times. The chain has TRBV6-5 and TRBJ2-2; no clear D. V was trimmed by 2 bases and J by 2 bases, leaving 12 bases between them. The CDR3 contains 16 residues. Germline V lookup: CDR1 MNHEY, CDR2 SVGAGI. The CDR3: CASSYGVVRNTGELFF. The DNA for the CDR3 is TGTGCCAGCAGTTACGGGGTTGTGAGAAACACCGGGGAGCTGTTTTTT.

The CDR3: CATSAGNTEAFF. CDR3 sequence (DNA): TGTGCCACCAGTGCGGGGAACACTGAAGCTTTCTTT. The chain links TRBV24-1 to TRBJ1-1; D not certain. CDR1 is KGHDR, CDR2 SFDVKD, per germline. CDR3 size: 12 residues. V was clipped by 5 bases and J by 1 base, with 4 bases between them.

Written as DNA, the CDR3 is TGTGCCAGCAGCTCTACCGGGACAGGGAGGAACGAGCAGTACTTC. Translation: CASSSTGTGRNEQYF. The chain has TRBV7-2 and TRBJ2-7, with 9 bases fitting TRBD1. Per germline, CDR1 SGHTA and CDR2 FQGNSA. The junction had 9 bases not matched to a gene; V was cut back by 4 bases and J by 5 bases. The CDR3 loop spans 15 amino acids.

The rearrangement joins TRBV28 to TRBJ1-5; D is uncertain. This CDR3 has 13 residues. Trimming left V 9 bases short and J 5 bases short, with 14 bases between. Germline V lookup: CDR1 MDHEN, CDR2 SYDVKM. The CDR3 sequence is CASYHVPDQPQHF. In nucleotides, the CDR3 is TGTGCCAGTTACCATGTACCGGATCAGCCCCAGCATTTT. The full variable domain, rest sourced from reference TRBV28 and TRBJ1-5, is DVKVTQSSRYLVKRTGEKVFLECVQDMDHENMFWYRQDPGLGLRLIYFSYDVKMKEKGDIPEGYSVSREKKERFSLILESASTNQTSMYLCASYHVPDQPQHFGDGTRLSIL.

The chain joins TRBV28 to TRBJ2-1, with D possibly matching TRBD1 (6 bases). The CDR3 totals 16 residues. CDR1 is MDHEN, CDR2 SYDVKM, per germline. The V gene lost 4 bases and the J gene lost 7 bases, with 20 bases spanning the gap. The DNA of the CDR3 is TGTGCCAGCAGTTCCCTCAGCCTCACAGGGTGGAATGAGCAGTTCTTC. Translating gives CASSSLSLTGWNEQFF.

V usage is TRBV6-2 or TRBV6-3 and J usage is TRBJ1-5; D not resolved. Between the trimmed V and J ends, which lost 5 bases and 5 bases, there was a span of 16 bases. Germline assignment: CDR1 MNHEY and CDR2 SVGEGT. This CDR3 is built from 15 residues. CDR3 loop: CASSSGLWEDQPQHF. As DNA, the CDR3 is TGTGCCAGCAGTAGCGGCCTCTGGGAGGATCAGCCCCAGCATTTT.

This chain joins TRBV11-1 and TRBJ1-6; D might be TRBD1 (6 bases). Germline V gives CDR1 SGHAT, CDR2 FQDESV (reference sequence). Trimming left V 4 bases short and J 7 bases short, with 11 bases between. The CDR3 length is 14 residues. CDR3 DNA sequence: TGTGCCAGCAGCTCCAGGGGTAACAATTCACCCCTCCACTTT. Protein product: CASSSRGNNSPLHF. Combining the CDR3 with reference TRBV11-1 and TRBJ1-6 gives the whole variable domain EAEVAQSPRYKITEKSQAVAFWCDPISGHATLYWYRQILGQGPELLVQFQDESVVDDSQLPKDRFSAERLKGVDSTLKIQPAELGDSAMYLCASSSRGNNSPLHFGNGTRLTVT.

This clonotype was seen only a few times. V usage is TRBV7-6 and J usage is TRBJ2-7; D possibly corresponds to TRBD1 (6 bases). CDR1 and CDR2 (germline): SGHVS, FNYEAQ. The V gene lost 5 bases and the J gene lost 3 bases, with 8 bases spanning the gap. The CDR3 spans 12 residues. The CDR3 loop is CASSQGLYEQYF. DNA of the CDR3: TGTGCCAGCAGCCAGGGGCTCTACGAGCAGTACTTC. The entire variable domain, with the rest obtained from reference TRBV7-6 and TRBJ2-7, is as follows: GAGVSQSPRYKVTKRGQDVALRCDPISGHVSLYWYRQALGQGPEFLTYFNYEAQQDKSGLPNDRFSAERPEGSISTLTIQRTEQRDSAMYRCASSQGLYEQYFGPGTRLTVT.

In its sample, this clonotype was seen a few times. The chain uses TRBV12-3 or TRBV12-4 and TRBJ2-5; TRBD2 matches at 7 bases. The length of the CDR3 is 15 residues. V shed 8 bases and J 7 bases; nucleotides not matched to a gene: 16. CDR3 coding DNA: TGTGCCAGCGGAGGGACTATAATTGGCCCAGGGACCCAGTACTTC. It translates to CASGGTIIGPGTQYF.

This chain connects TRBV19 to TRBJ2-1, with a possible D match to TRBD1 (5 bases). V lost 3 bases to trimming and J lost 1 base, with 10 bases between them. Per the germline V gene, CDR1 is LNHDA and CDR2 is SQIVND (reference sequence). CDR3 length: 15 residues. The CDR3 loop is CASSIDKGSYNEQFF. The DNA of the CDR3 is TGTGCCAGTAGTATTGACAAGGGGTCCTACAATGAGCAGTTCTTC.

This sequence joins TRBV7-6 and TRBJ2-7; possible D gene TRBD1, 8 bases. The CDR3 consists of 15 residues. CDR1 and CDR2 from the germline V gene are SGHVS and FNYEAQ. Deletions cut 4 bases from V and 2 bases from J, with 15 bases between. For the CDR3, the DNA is TGTGCCAGCAGCTCAGGACAGGGAGGGACCTACGAGCAGTACTTC. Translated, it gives CASSSGQGGTYEQYF.

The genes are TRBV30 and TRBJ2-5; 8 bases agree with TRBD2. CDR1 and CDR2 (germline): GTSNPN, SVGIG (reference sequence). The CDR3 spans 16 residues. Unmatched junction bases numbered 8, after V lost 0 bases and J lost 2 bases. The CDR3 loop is CAWSVLGLAEQETQYF. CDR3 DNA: TGTGCCTGGAGTGTACTCGGACTAGCAGAACAAGAGACCCAGTACTTC.

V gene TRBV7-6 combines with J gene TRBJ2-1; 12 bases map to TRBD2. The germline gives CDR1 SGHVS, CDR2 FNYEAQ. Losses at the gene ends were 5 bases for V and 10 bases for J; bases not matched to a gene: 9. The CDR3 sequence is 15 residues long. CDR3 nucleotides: TGTGCCAGCAGCCCCTCCGGGACTAGCGGGCGAGAGCAGTTCTTC. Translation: CASSPSGTSGREQFF. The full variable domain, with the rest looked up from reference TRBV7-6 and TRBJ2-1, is GAGVSQSPRYKVTKRGQDVALRCDPISGHVSLYWYRQALGQGPEFLTYFNYEAQQDKSGLPNDRFSAERPEGSISTLTIQRTEQRDSAMYRCASSPSGTSGREQFFGPGTRLTVL.

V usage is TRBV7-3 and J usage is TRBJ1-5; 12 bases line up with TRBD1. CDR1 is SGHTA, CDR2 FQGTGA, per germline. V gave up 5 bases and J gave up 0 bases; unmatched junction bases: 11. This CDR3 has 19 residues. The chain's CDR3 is CASSERGTGGVPSNQPQHF. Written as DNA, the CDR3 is TGTGCCAGCAGCGAGCGAGGGACAGGGGGCGTCCCTAGCAATCAGCCCCAGCATTTT.

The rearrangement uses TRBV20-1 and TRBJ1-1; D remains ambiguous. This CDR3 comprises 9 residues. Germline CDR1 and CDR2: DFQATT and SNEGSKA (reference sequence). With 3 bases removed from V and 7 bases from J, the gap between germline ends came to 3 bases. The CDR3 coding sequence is TGCAGTGCTAGGATTGAAGCTTTCTTT. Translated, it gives CSARIEAFF.

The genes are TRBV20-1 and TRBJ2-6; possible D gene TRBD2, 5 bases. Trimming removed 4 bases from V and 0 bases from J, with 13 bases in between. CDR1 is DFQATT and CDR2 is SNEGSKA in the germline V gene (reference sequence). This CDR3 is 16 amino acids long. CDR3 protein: CSAKHLATSGANVLTF. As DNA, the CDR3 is TGCAGTGCTAAGCATCTAGCTACCTCTGGGGCCAACGTCCTGACTTTC.